The entry below describes one T cell receptor beta chain. The whole isolated RNA underwent reverse transcription, so sequencing captured expressed TCRB transcripts. Read counts averaged approximately 3.5 million for samples of naive, central memory and regulatory T cells. Profiling relied on immunoSEQ multiplex PCR, and the TCRdb table lists in-frame clones only, not all of them. The sample includes some 300,000 clones, under 8.5% seen only once; the top ten take more than 0.8%. The data originate from a study of beta chain features in type 1 diabetes. The germline V gene encodes CDR1 LGHNA and CDR2 YNFKEQ. With V trimmed by 3 bases and J by 1 base, 4 bases remained unmatched. CDR3 length: 16 amino acids.

V usage is TRBV4-2 and J usage is TRBJ2-3, with TRBD1 matching over 10 bases. This receptor was identified in a woman between 18 and 29 years old in good health. The sequenced sample consisted of central memory CD4+ T cells from blood. CDR3 bases: TGTGCCAGCAGCCAGACAGGGGGCCAAGGCACAGATACGCAGTATTTT. It yields the protein CASSQTGGQGTDTQYF.